This T cell receptor (beta chain) was retrieved from a study of cytomegalovirus exposure and HLA in healthy donors. Unmatched junction bases numbered 3, after V lost 4 bases and J lost 2 bases. The V gene's germline CDR1 is LGHNA and CDR2 YSLEER. CDR3 length equals 14 residues. The PCR used 60 Vbeta and 13 Jbeta primers. TCRdb's copy holds only in-frame clones and misses some; the assay was immunoSEQ multiplex PCR. This sample has roughly 110,000 clones, with around 75% found just once. This clone occurred once. Its antigen is undetermined. Overall study findings and caveats: Common viral pathogens (according to a later analysis) appeared linked to several of the most significant clusters. In a later analysis, at a false discovery rate of 0.05, 17,000 or so TCR beta sequences matched HLA alleles. Beyond CMV serostatus, there was no information to go on about immune exposure. Among TCR beta chains, those listed as cytomegalovirus-associated numbered some 170.

Sequenced sample: PBMCs. The clonotype originates from a male donor in good health and CMV-seropositive. J is TRBJ2-3 and V is TRBV4-3, with 7 bases lining up with TRBD2. The CDR3 loop reads CASSLGRITDTQYF. CDR3 sequence (DNA): TGCGCCAGCAGCCTCGGGAGGATCACAGATACGCAGTATTTT.